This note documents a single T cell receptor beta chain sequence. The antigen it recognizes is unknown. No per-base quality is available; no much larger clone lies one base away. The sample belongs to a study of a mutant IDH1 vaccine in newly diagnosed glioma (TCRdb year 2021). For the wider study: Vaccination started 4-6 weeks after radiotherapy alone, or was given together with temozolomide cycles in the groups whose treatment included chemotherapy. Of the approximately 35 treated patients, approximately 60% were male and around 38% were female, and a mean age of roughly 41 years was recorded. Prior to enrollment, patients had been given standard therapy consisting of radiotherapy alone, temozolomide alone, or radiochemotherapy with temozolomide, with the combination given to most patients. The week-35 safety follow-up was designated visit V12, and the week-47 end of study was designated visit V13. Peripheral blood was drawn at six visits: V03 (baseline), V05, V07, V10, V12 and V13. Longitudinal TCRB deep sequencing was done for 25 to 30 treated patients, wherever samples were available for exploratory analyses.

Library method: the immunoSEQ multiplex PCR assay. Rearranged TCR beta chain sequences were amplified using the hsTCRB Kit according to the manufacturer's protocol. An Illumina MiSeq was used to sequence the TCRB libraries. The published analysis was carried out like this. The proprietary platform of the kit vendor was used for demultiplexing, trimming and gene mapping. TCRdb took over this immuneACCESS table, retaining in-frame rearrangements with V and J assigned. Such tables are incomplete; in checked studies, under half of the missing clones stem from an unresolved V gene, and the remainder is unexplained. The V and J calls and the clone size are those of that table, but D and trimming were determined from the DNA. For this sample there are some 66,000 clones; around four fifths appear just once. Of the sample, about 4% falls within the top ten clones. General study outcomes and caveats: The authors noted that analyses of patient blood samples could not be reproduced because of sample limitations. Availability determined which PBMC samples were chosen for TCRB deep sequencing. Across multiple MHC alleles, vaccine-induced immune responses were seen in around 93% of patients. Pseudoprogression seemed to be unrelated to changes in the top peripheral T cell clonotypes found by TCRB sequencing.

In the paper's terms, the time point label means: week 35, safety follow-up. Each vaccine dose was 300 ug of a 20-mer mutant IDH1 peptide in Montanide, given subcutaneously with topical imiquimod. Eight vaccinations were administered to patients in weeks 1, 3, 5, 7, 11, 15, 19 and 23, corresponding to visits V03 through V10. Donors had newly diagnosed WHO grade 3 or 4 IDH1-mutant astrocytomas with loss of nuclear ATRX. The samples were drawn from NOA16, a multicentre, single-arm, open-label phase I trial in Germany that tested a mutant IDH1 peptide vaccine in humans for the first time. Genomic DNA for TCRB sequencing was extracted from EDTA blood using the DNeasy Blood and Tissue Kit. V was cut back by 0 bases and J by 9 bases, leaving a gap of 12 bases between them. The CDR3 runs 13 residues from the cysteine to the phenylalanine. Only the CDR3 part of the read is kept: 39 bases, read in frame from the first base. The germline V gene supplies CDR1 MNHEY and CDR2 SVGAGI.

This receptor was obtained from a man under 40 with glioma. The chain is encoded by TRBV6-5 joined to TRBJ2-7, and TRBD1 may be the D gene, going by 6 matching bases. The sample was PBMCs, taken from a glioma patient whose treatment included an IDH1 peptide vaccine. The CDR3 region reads CASSYSPQGSQYF. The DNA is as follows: TGTGCCAGCAGTTACTCGCCTCAGGGGTCGCAGTACTTC.